This TCR beta chain appears in the sequencing data of a study of a mutant IDH1 vaccine in newly diagnosed glioma (dated by TCRdb to about 2021). For the study in its entirety: Of the 25 to 40 patients who were treated, about 62% were male and approximately 38% were female, and the mean age was about 37 years. Prior to enrollment, patients had been given standard therapy consisting of radiotherapy alone, temozolomide alone, or radiochemotherapy with temozolomide, with the combination given to most patients. For exploratory analyses, 25 to 30 treated patients had longitudinal TCRB deep sequencing done wherever samples were available. Peripheral blood was drawn at six visits: V03 (baseline), V05, V07, V10, V12 and V13. Paper-wide results and their limitations: Pseudoprogression appeared unrelated to alterations in the top peripheral T cell clonotypes detected by TCRB sequencing. The authors noted that analyses of patient blood samples could not be reproduced because of sample limitations. Selection of PBMC samples for TCRB deep sequencing was based on availability. Immune responses induced by the vaccine were seen in 90% to 95% of patients across multiple MHC alleles.

Trimming leaves V shorter by 4 bases and J shorter by 6 bases, with the junction holding 8 bases beyond the gene matches. The CDR3 covers 15 residues, taking in both the cysteine and the phenylalanine. Only the CDR3 part of the read is kept: 45 bases, read in frame from the first base. Sequences LNHDA (CDR1) and SQIVND (CDR2) are obtained from the germline V gene (reference sequence). Libraries were prepared through the immunoSEQ multiplex PCR assay. Rearranged TCR beta chain sequences were amplified with the hsTCRB Kit following the manufacturer's protocol. Sequencing of TCRB libraries was carried out on an Illumina MiSeq. In the original analysis: The proprietary platform of the kit vendor was used for demultiplexing, trimming and gene mapping. Imported from immuneACCESS, the table was reduced by TCRdb to in-frame sequences with V and J called. These copies leave out some clones; in studies compared against another copy, an unresolved V gene accounts for under half, and the cause of the remainder is not known. V and J calls and clone size are as listed in that table; D and trimming were resolved from the DNA. The sample data list 35,000 to 40,000 clones, and more than 90% of these were observed just once. 15% to 20% of the sample is held by the ten biggest clonotypes.

The label giving this sample's time point can be read as: baseline, week 1 (first vaccination visit). The treatment or condition label here, explained by the study, means: pre-vaccination baseline after standard-of-care therapy. Newly diagnosed WHO grade 3 or 4 IDH1-mutant astrocytomas showing loss of nuclear ATRX were present in the donors. The samples were drawn from NOA16, a multicentre, single-arm, open-label phase I trial in Germany that tested a mutant IDH1 peptide vaccine in humans for the first time. For immunogenicity testing, the blood drawn at visit V03 was used as the baseline sample. Genomic DNA for TCRB sequencing was extracted from EDTA blood using the DNeasy Blood and Tissue Kit. Concerning this clone itself: Its antigen remains undetermined. Per-base quality was not reported, and no clone a single base away is much larger than it.

The TCR comes from a man aged 18 to 35 with glioma. The specimen was PBMCs, collected from a glioma patient treated with radiotherapy, temozolomide or both. The rearrangement joined TRBV19 to TRBJ1-5; the central 8 bases match TRBD1. At the DNA level, the sequence is TGTGCCAGTAGTACAGGGGGCACGGGAGGTCAGCCCCAGCATTTT. It translates to CASSTGGTGGQPQHF.